This T cell receptor beta chain was obtained from a study of blood T cell repertoires in COVID-19. Study context: Samples of COVID-19 (acute and convalescent) were obtained from the United States, Italy and Spain.

In the authors' workflow: Reference gene primer amplification gave nucleated cell count estimates. Here immunoSEQ multiplex PCR was the method, and the copy in TCRdb shows in-frame clones only, minus some. D and trimming come from the DNA, and the V and J calls and clone size come from that table. Here the sample spans more than 100,000 clones, roughly 88% being singletons. This clone was observed once. With 2 bases removed from V and 2 bases from J, the gap between germline ends came to 9 bases. The CDR3 sequence is 14 residues long. Germline V lookup: CDR1 SGHRS, CDR2 YFSETQ. The receptor's source is a human donor in a cohort sampled during active COVID-19. This chain joins TRBV5-1 and TRBJ2-3; TRBD2 might be the D (6 bases). Sequenced material: peripheral blood. CDR3 DNA: TGCGCCAGCAGCTTACCGGGGGACACAGATACGCAGTATTTT. Residues: CASSLPGDTDTQYF.